Below, 8 T cell receptor beta chains from the same sample are listed, as sequenced in a study of blood T cell repertoires in COVID-19. Some clones are missing from TCRdb's copy, which holds only in-frame ones; the method was immunoSEQ multiplex PCR. The sample carries nearly 400,000 clones, roughly 89% recorded once. Sequencing used PBMCs or T cells enriched from blood (not recorded which). Receptors were obtained from a young woman who had recovered from COVID-19.

The V call is TRBV6-1, the J call TRBJ2-6; 9 positions agree with TRBD1. V gave up 4 bases and J gave up 0 bases; unmatched junction bases: 4. The CDR3 has 17 residues. Germline V lookup: CDR1 MNHNS, CDR2 SASEGT. The CDR3 region is CASSGRQGVSGANVLTF. The CDR3 DNA follows: TGTGCCAGCAGTGGGAGACAGGGGGTCTCTGGGGCCAACGTCCTGACTTTC.

The J gene is TRBJ1-2, the V gene TRBV5-8; 7 positions match TRBD1. J gave up 2 bases and V 6 bases, and 7 bases lay outside the gene matches. CDR3 size: 14 residues. Germline CDR1 reads SGHTS; CDR2 reads YDEGEE. The CDR3 nucleotides read TGTGCCAGCACCCCGGGACAGAAGAACTATGGCTACACCTTC. Translation gives CASTPGQKNYGYTF.

The chain recombines TRBV6-5 with TRBJ2-7; the match to TRBD1 covers 7 bases. V dropped 7 bases and J dropped 3; count of bases not matched to a gene: 6. There are 13 residues in the CDR3. Germline CDR1 and CDR2: MNHEY and SVGAGI. The CDR3 loop is CASMGTDLYEQYF. The CDR3 DNA is TGTGCCAGCATGGGGACAGATCTCTACGAGCAGTACTTC.

The V gene is TRBV4-1, the J gene TRBJ2-2; 7 bases agree with TRBD2. The CDR3 loop spans 15 amino acids. Germline trimming cut 0 bases from V and 3 bases from J; bases unmatched to any gene: 1. Germline V gene lookup returns CDR1 MGHRA and CDR2 YSYEKL. CDR3 loop: CASSQDGGDTGELFF. DNA of the CDR3: TGCGCCAGCAGCCAAGATGGGGGGGACACCGGGGAGCTGTTTTTT.

This clone has only one observation. The chain joins TRBV6-5 to TRBJ1-6; no clear D. The CDR3 contains 16 residues. CDR1 is MNHEY and CDR2 is SVGAGI in the germline V gene. The V and J ends lost 2 bases and 0 bases respectively, with 8 bases between them. CDR3 DNA sequence: TGTGCCAGCAGTTACACCGGACTCTCCTATAATTCACCCCTCCACTTT. Amino acids: CASSYTGLSYNSPLHF.

Points on this clone: The junction departs from germline at one end; a sequencing error may be responsible. This rearrangement joins TRBV28 to TRBJ1-5, with D perhaps matching TRBD1 (5 bases). Germline CDR1 is MDHEN and CDR2 is SYDVKM. This CDR3 spans 20 amino acids. CDR3 sequence reads: CASSFVILGRGGPSDQPQHF. In DNA, the CDR3 is TGTGCCAGCAGTTTCGTGATTCTGGGACGAGGAGGCCCTAGCGATCAGCCCCAGCATTTT.

The V call is TRBV30, the J call TRBJ2-1; D might be TRBD1 (6 bases). The CDR3 is 13 residues long. V lost 4 bases and J 6 bases, leaving 13 bases between the germline ends. CDR1 is GTSNPN and CDR2 is SVGIG in the germline V gene (reference sequence). CDR3 DNA sequence: TGTGCCTGGACTGAGGGACACCCCAATGAGCAGTTCTTC. This translates into CAWTEGHPNEQFF.

The CDR3 DNA is TGCGCCAGCAGTGACCCCGCAGGGCCCTATAATTCACCCCTCCACTTT. Translation: CASSDPAGPYNSPLHF. The chain has TRBV10-2 and TRBJ1-6, with D possibly matching TRBD1 (5 bases). This CDR3 comprises 16 residues. V lost 3 bases to trimming and J lost 2 bases, with 11 bases between them. CDR1 is WSHSY, CDR2 SAAADI, per germline.